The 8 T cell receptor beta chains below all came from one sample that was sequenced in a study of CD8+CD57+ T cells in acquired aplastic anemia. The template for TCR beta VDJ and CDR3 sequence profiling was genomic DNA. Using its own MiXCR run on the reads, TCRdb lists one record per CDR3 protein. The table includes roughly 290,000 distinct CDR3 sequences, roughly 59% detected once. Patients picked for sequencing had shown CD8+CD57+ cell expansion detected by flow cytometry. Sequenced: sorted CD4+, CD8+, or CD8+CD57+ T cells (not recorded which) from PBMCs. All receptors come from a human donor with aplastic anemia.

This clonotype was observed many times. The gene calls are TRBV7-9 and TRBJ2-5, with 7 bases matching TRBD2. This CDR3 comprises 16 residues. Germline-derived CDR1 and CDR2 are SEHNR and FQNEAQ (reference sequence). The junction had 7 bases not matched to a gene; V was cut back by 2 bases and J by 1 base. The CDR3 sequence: CASSLKREVFQETQYF. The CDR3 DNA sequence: TGTGCCAGCAGCTTAAAACGGGAGGTGTTCCAAGAGACCCAGTACTTC.

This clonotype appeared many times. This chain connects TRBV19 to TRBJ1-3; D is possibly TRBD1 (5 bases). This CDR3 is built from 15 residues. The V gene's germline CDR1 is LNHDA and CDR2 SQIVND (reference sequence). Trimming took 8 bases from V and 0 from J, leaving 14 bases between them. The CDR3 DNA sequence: TGTGCCAGTGAGAAGGGACGGGCCTCTGGAAACACCATATATTTT. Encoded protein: CASEKGRASGNTIYF.

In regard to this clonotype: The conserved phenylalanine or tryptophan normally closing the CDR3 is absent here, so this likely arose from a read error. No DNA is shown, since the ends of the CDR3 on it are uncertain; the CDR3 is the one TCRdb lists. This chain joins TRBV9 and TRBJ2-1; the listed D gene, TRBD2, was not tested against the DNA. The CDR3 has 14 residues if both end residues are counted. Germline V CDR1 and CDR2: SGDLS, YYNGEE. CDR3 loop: CASPLPASPTMSSC.

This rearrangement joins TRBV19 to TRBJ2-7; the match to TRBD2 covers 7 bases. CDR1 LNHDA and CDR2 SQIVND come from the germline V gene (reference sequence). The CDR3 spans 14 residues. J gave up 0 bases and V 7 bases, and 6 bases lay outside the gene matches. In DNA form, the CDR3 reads TGTGCCAGTATGGCTAGCGGAGCCTCCTACGAGCAGTACTTC. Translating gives CASMASGASYEQYF.

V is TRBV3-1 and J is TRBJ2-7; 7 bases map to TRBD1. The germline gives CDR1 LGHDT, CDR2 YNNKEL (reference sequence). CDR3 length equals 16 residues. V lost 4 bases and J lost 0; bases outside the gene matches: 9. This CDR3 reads CASSPRPGQSSYEQYF. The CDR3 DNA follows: TGTGCCAGCAGCCCGAGACCGGGACAGAGCTCCTACGAGCAGTACTTC.

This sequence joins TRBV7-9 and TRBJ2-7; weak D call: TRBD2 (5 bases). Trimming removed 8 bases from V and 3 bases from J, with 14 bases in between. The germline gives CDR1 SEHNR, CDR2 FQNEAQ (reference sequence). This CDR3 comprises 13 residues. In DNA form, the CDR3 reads TGTGCCAGCGAGGGCGCAGAGGACTACGAGCAGTACTTC. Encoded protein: CASEGAEDYEQYF.

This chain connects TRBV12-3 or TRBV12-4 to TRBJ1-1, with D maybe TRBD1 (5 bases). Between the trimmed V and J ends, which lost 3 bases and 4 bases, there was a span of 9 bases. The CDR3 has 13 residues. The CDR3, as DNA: TGTGCCAGCAGTTTCGGCAGGGTCACTGAAGCTTTCTTT. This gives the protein CASSFGRVTEAFF.

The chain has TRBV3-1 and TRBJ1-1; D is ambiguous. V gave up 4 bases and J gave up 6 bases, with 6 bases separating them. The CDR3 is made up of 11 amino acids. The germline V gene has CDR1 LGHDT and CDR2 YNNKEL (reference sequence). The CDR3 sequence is CASSRGPEAFF. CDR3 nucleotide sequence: TGTGCCAGCAGCCGAGGCCCTGAAGCTTTCTTT.